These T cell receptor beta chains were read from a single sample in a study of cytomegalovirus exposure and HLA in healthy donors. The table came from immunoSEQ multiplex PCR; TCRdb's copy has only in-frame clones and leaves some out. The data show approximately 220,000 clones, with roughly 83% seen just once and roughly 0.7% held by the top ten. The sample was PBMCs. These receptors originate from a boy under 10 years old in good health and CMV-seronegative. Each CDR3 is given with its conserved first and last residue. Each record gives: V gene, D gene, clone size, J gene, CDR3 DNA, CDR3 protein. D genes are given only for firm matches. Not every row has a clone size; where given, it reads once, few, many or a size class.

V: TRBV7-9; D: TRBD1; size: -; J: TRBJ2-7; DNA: TGTGCCAGCAGCTCTGGGGACAGGGGATACTACGAGCAGTACTTC; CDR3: CASSSGDRGYYEQYF
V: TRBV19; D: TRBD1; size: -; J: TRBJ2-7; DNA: TGTGCCAGTAGTCTTTCGACAGGGCCCTACGAGCAGTACTTC; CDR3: CASSLSTGPYEQYF
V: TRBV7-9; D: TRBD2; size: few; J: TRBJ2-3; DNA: TGTGCCACCCTCGGGAGGAGCACAGATACGCAGTATTTT; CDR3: CATLGRSTDTQYF
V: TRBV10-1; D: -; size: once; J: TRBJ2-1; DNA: TGCGCCAGCAGTGAGGGAGACCCCGCTTTGAATGAGCAGTTCTTC; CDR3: CASSEGDPALNEQFF
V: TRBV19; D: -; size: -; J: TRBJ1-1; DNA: TGTGCCAGTACCTTCGGGGGGGGTACTGAAGCTTTCTTT; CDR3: CASTFGGGTEAFF
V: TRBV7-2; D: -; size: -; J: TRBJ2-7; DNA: TGTGCCAGCAGCTTAAAATGGAGGGATACGAGCTACGAGCAGTACTTC; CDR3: CASSLKWRDTSYEQYF
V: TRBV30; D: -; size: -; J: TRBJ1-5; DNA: TGTGCCTGGAGCGCCAGGGGTGAGCAGCCCCAGCATTTT; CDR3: CAWSARGEQPQHF
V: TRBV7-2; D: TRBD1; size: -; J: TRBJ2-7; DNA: TGTGCCAGCAGCTTAGGGGACAGGGGCACCTACGAGCAGTACTTC; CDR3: CASSLGDRGTYEQYF
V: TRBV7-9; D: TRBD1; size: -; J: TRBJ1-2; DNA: TGTGCCAGCAGTCATGGACAGGGGGCGAGCTATGGCTACACCTTC; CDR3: CASSHGQGASYGYTF
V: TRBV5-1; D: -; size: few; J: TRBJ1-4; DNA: TGCGCCAGCAGCTTGGGCGGGGATGAAAAACTGTTTTTT; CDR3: CASSLGGDEKLFF
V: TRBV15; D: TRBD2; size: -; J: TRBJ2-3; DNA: TGTGCCACCACCCCAGCGGGCGGGAGGGCAGATACGCAGTATTTT; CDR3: CATTPAGGRADTQYF
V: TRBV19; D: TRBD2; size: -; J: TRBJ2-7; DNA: TGTGCCAGTAGTGCCCCTAGCGGGAGTTCCCACGAGCAGTACTTC; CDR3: CASSAPSGSSHEQYF
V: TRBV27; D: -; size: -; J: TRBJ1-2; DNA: TGTGCCAGCAGTCCCGACAGACTTGACGGCTACACCTTC; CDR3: CASSPDRLDGYTF
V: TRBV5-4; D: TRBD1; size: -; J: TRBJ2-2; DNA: TGTGCCAGCAGCTTGAGGGGGCCCGCGAACACCGGGGAGCTGTTTTTT; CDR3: CASSLRGPANTGELFF
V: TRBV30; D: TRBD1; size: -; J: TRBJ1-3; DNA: TGTGCCTGGAGGACAGGGAGAAACACCATATATTTT; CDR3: CAWRTGRNTIYF
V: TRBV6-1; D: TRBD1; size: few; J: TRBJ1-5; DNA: TGTGCCAGCAGTGCGACAGGGGATTTTCAGCCCCAGCATTTT; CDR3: CASSATGDFQPQHF
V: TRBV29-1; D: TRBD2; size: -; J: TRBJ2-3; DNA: TGCAGCGCCTCCCCCGGGACTAGCGGGGGGGGCCTAAGACGCACAGATACGCAGTATTTT; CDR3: CSASPGTSGGGLRRTDTQYF
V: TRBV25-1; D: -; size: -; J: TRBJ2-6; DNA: TGTGCCAGCAGTGCCAACAGGGCGGAATCATCTGGGGCCAACGTCCTGACTTTC; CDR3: CASSANRAESSGANVLTF
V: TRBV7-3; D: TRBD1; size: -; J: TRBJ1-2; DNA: TGTGCCAGCAGTCTCGGACAGGGCTATGGCTACCCCTTC; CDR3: CASSLGQGYGYPF